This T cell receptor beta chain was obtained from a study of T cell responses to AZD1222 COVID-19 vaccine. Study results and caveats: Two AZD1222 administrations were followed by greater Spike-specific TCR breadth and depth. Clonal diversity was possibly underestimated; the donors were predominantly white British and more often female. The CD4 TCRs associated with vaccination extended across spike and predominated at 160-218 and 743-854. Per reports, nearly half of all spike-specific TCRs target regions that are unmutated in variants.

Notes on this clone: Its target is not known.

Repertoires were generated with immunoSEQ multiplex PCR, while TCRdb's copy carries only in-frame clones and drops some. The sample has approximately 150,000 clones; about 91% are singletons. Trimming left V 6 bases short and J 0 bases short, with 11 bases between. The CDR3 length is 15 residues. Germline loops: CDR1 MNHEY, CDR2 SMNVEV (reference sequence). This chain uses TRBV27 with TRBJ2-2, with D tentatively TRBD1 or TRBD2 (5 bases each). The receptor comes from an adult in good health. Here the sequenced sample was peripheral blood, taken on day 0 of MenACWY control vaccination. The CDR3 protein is CASRMGRSNTGELFF. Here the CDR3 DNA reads TGTGCCAGCAGAATGGGACGGTCGAACACCGGGGAGCTGTTTTTT.